This is a list of T cell receptor beta chains from one sample in a study of immune heterogeneity within non-small cell lung tumors. TCRdb analysed the multiplex PCR reads with MiXCR anew, one entry per CDR3 protein. The repertoire holds more than 9,500 distinct CDR3 sequences, roughly 22% seen once, with around 4.6% in the top ten. The source material was lung tumor tissue. The receptors here all came from a man in his sixties with non-small cell lung cancer. Both conserved end residues are part of each CDR3. The D gene is left open where the match is weak. Clone size is not always given. Where it is, it says once, few, many or a class for expanded clones.

J gene	D gene	CDR3 length	V gene	clone size	CDR3 DNA	CDR3 protein
TRBJ1-1	TRBD1	14	TRBV7-9	-	TGTGCCAGCAGCTTAGCGGGGACAGAGCTTGAAGCTTTCTTT	CASSLAGTELEAFF
TRBJ2-6	-	16	TRBV11-2	medium-sized	TGTGCCAGCAGCTTAGGGAGGGCTAGAGGGGCCAACGTCCTGACTTTC	CASSLGRARGANVLTF
TRBJ1-2	TRBD1	13	TRBV10-3	-	TGTGCCATCGGCGGGACAGGTCGGCTAGGCTACACCTTC	CAIGGTGRLGYTF
TRBJ2-7	-	13	TRBV7-2	medium-sized	TGTGCCAGCAGTAAATGGCAGCCCAACGAGCAGTACTTC	CASSKWQPNEQYF
TRBJ2-4	TRBD1	12	TRBV20-1	many	TGCAGTGTAGGGACAGGGGAAAACATTCAGTACTTC	CSVGTGENIQYF
TRBJ2-1	-	15	TRBV3-1	few	TGTGCCAGCAGCCCCGACATCGAAATGTACAATGAGCAGTTCTTC	CASSPDIEMYNEQFF
TRBJ2-7	-	12	TRBV6-1	many	TGTGCCAGCAGCCCCGGACAGTACGAGCAGTACTTC	CASSPGQYEQYF
TRBJ2-3	TRBD1	16	TRBV6-1	few	TGTGCCAGCAGCCGGGGCTCGGGACAGAGCACAGATACGCAGTATTTT	CASSRGSGQSTDTQYF
TRBJ2-7	TRBD2	15	TRBV27	medium-sized	TGTGCCAGCAGTTTGTTAGCGGGAGGATTGAGAGAGCAGTACTTC	CASSLLAGGLREQYF
TRBJ2-2	-	12	TRBV20-1	medium-sized	TGCAGTGCCTTAGGTGTAGCCGGGGAGCTGTTTTTT	CSALGVAGELFF
TRBJ1-1	-	16	TRBV3-1	many	TGTGCCAGCAGCGCACGAACGGGACTCTCGAACACTGAAGCTTTCTTT	CASSARTGLSNTEAFF
TRBJ2-2	TRBD1	13	TRBV29-1	few	TGCAGCGTTTCCCAGGACAGGTTCGGGGAGCTGTTTTTT	CSVSQDRFGELFF
TRBJ1-3	-	15	TRBV6-6	-	TGTGCCAGCAGTTACCCTGGGAGAACTGGAAACACCATATATTTT	CASSYPGRTGNTIYF
TRBJ2-7	-	14	TRBV7-6	medium-sized	TGTGCCAGCAGCTTAGTAGAGGGACCTTACGAGCAGTACTTC	CASSLVEGPYEQYF
TRBJ2-7	TRBD1	14	TRBV6-1	medium-sized	TGTGCCAGCAGTCCTGGGACAGTTCCCTTCGAGCAGTACTTC	CASSPGTVPFEQYF
TRBJ2-3	-	16	TRBV7-3	-	TGTGCCAGCAGCCCAAGGACTGTCCCTAGCACAGATACGCAGTATTTT	CASSPRTVPSTDTQYF
TRBJ2-3	-	16	TRBV6-1	medium-sized	TGTGCCAGCAGTGAATCGGACGGGGGCAGCACAGATACGCAGTATTTT	CASSESDGGSTDTQYF
TRBJ1-1	-	13	TRBV29-1	-	TGCAGCGTTGACGCGGGATTGAACACTGAAGCTTTCTTT	CSVDAGLNTEAFF
TRBJ2-6	TRBD2	19	TRBV5-1	few	TGCGCCAGCAGCTTCTTAGCGGGAGGGCCCTCTTCTGGGGCCAACGTCCTGACTTTC	CASSFLAGGPSSGANVLTF
TRBJ2-7	TRBD1	14	TRBV24-1	medium-sized	TGTGCCACCGGCGGAACCGGACAGGAAAGCGAGCAGTACTTC	CATGGTGQESEQYF
TRBJ2-7	-	14	TRBV4-1	-	TGCGCCAGCAGCCAAGGCAGGGGCGGGTACGAGCAGTACTTC	CASSQGRGGYEQYF
TRBJ1-1	-	11	TRBV6-1	many	TGTGCCAGCAACCTTGCAACTGAAGCTTTCTTT	CASNLATEAFF
TRBJ2-5	TRBD2	16	TRBV20-1	medium-sized	TGCAGTGCTACCCTGACTAGCGGGGGAGACCAAGAGACCCAGTACTTC	CSATLTSGGDQETQYF
TRBJ1-5	-	14	TRBV3-1	-	TGTGCCAGCAGCGCCAAAGACAGCAATCAGCCCCAGCATTTT	CASSAKDSNQPQHF
TRBJ1-1	-	16	TRBV19	few	TGTGCCAGTAGGATTGCTGCAGGGACCATGAACACTGAAGCTTTCTTT	CASRIAAGTMNTEAFF
TRBJ2-7	-	14	TRBV27	medium-sized	TGTGCCAGCAGTTTACTACAGGGAGGCCACGAGCAGTACTTC	CASSLLQGGHEQYF
TRBJ2-7	TRBD2	13	TRBV20-1	-	TGCAGTGCTTCGACTAGCGGAGACTACGAGCAGTACTTC	CSASTSGDYEQYF
TRBJ2-7	TRBD2	13	TRBV6-1	medium-sized	TGTGCCAGCGCTGGCCTAGCGGGCTACGAGCAGTACTTC	CASAGLAGYEQYF
TRBJ1-6	TRBD1	15	TRBV6-1	few	TGTGCCAGCAGCAGCAGGACAGGGATGGGCTCACCCCTCCACTTT	CASSSRTGMGSPLHF
TRBJ1-4	-	13	TRBV19	-	TGTGCCAGTAAGGACAGTGATAATGAAAAACTGTTTTTT	CASKDSDNEKLFF
TRBJ2-1	-	13	TRBV20-1	-	TGCAGTGCTAAAGACGCCCGCTACAATGAGCAGTTCTTC	CSAKDARYNEQFF
TRBJ2-1	-	13	TRBV6-4	-	TGTGCCAGCAGTGATGGGCCAGCCAATGAGCAGTTCTTC	CASSDGPANEQFF
TRBJ2-7	TRBD2	18	TRBV27	few	TGTGCCAGCAGTCGGGGACTAGCGGGAGGGTCGGGTTTCTACGAGCAGTACTTC	CASSRGLAGGSGFYEQYF
TRBJ2-1	TRBD2	17	TRBV7-9	few	TGTGCCAGCAGCTGGGAGGTAATTGCGGGGGATTACAATGAGCAGTTCTTC	CASSWEVIAGDYNEQFF
TRBJ2-5	-	15	TRBV6-1	-	TGTGCCAGCAGTCCCCGCCGGGGAAACCAAGAGACCCAGTACTTC	CASSPRRGNQETQYF
TRBJ2-2	-	16	TRBV13	-	TGTGCCAGCAGCGCGTACACAGGGGAGGACACCGGGGAGCTGTTTTTT	CASSAYTGEDTGELFF
TRBJ2-5	-	14	TRBV4-2	-	TGTGCCAGCAGCCAAACAGTCTACCAAGAGACCCAGTACTTC	CASSQTVYQETQYF
TRBJ2-1	-	15	TRBV30	-	TGTGCCTGGGGGATCGGGAGTGGGTCCTACAATGAGCAGTTCTTC	CAWGIGSGSYNEQFF
TRBJ2-3	-	14	TRBV6-2/TRBV6-3	-	TGTGCCAGCAGGGGACTTAGAAACACAGATACGCAGTATTTT	CASRGLRNTDTQYF
TRBJ2-1	-	12	TRBV6-1	many	TGTGCCAGCAGTGTGGCTAGCAGGGAGCAGTTCTTC	CASSVASREQFF
TRBJ1-1	TRBD1	14	TRBV6-1	medium-sized	TGTGCCAGCAGTACAGGGGTATTGAACACTGAAGCTTTCTTT	CASSTGVLNTEAFF
TRBJ2-3	TRBD2	16	TRBV7-6	-	TGTGCCAGCAGCGATCGGACTAGCGGGTCCACAGATACGCAGTATTTT	CASSDRTSGSTDTQYF
TRBJ1-3	-	15	TRBV3-1	medium-sized	TGTGCCAGCAGCCAAGAAGGGACAACTGGAGGCACCATATATTTT	CASSQEGTTGGTIYF
TRBJ2-2	TRBD2	15	TRBV7-2	many	TGTGCCAGCAGCTTAGTGCGGGGGTCCACCGGGGAGCTGTTTTTT	CASSLVRGSTGELFF
TRBJ1-1	-	13	TRBV6-1	-	TGTGCCAGCAGTGAAGAAGCGAACACTGAAGCTTTCTTT	CASSEEANTEAFF
TRBJ2-1	TRBD2	16	TRBV5-6	few	TGTGCCAGCAGCTTGTTCCTAGCGGGCTCTTACAATGAGAAGTTCTTC	CASSLFLAGSYNEKFF
TRBJ2-7	-	14	TRBV4-1	medium-sized	TGCGCCAGCAGCCAGCCGTTGAGCTCCTACGAGCAGTACTTC	CASSQPLSSYEQYF
TRBJ2-1	-	14	TRBV6-1	medium-sized	TGTGCCAGCAGTACGATCGAACAGGGAAGTGAGCAGTTCTTC	CASSTIEQGSEQFF
TRBJ1-2	-	15	TRBV2	medium-sized	TGTGCCAGCAGTGAATTGGCCAGGGAGGACTATGGCTACACCTTC	CASSELAREDYGYTF